These 8 T cell receptor beta chains originate from one sample sequenced in a study of blood T cell repertoires in COVID-19. Repertoires were generated with immunoSEQ multiplex PCR, while TCRdb's copy carries only in-frame clones and drops some. This table holds roughly 300,000 clones, 85% found once. Sequencing input: peripheral blood. The origin of the receptors is a human donor in a cohort sampled during active COVID-19.

The J gene is TRBJ2-1, the V gene TRBV13, with 9 nucleotides matching TRBD1. The CDR3 runs 15 residues. Looked up from germline, CDR1 is PRHDT and CDR2 is FYEKMQ (reference sequence). V dropped 5 bases and J dropped 11; count of bases not matched to a gene: 13. CDR3 region: CASSRTGGAFPQQFF. The CDR3, as DNA: TGTGCCAGCAGCCGAACAGGGGGCGCTTTTCCCCAGCAGTTCTTC.

The chain couples TRBV6-5 to TRBJ1-1; possibly TRBD1 for D (5 bases). V lost 6 bases to trimming and J lost 8 bases, with 10 bases between them. The CDR3 loop spans 11 amino acids. CDR1 MNHEY and CDR2 SVGAGI come from the germline V gene. This CDR3 reads CASSQGPEAFF. The CDR3 nucleotides are TGTGCCAGCAGCCAGGGTCCAGAAGCTTTCTTT.

The chain joins TRBV19 to TRBJ2-3; D gene unclear. CDR3 length: 15 amino acids. The ends were cut back, 3 bases at V and 2 bases at J, with 12 bases in the middle. Looked up from germline, CDR1 is LNHDA and CDR2 is SQIVND (reference sequence). In DNA, the CDR3 is TGTGCCAGTAGTATCAGTCTGTTATACACAGATACGCAGTATTTT. As protein: CASSISLLYTDTQYF. Using reference TRBV19 and TRBJ2-3 for the parts outside the CDR3, the full variable domain is DGGITQSPKYLFRKEGQNVTLSCEQNLNHDAMYWYRQDPGQGLRLIYYSQIVNDFQKGDIAEGYSVSREKKESFPLTVTSAQKNPTAFYLCASSISLLYTDTQYFGPGTRLTVL.

The rearrangement links TRBV4-2 to TRBJ2-1, with D possibly TRBD2 on 6 matching bases. CDR1 is LGHNA and CDR2 is YNFKEQ in the germline V gene. Trimming shortened V by 3 bases and J by 2 bases, and 14 bases separated the two germline ends. CDR3 length: 16 amino acids. The CDR3 coding sequence is TGTGCCAGCAGCCAGGGCGGGATTGGGACCTACAATGAGCAGTTCTTC. Translated: CASSQGGIGTYNEQFF.

This clone was counted between two and nine times. The CDR3, as DNA: TGCGCCAGCAGCCAAAAGGGGGCGGGGGGCGAAAAACTGTTTTTT. It specifies CASSQKGAGGEKLFF. This sequence joins TRBV4-1 and TRBJ1-4; 7 nucleotides align to TRBD1. Germline values: CDR1 MGHRA, CDR2 YSYEKL. Trimming at V came to 2 bases and at J to 8 bases, leaving 8 bases not matched to a gene. CDR3 length equals 15 residues.

This chain uses TRBV3-1 (or the pseudogene TRBV3-2) with TRBJ2-2, with a tentative D call TRBD2 (6 bases). The V gene lost 1 base and the J gene lost 6 bases, with 21 bases spanning the gap. The CDR3 sequence is 18 residues long. The germline V gene has CDR1 LGHDT and CDR2 YNNKEL (reference sequence). The CDR3, as DNA: TGTGCCAGCAGCCAAGGCGGGGCGGCCGCACCCAGTTCCGGGGAGCTGTTTTTT. It codes for CASSQGGAAAPSSGELFF.

This rearrangement joins TRBV11-2 to TRBJ1-4, with TRBD1 as a possible D gene (5 bases). This CDR3 region has 14 residues. Germline-derived CDR1 and CDR2 are SGHAT and FQNNGV. V was cut by 7 bases and J by 7 bases, with 16 bases left in between. The CDR3 nucleotides read TGTGCCAGCACCTCAGCAGGGTTGGGTGAAAAACTGTTTTTT. It yields the protein CASTSAGLGEKLFF. Together with reference TRBV11-2 and TRBJ1-4, the CDR3 gives the full variable domain: EAGVAQSPRYKIIEKRQSVAFWCNPISGHATLYWYQQILGQGPKLLIQFQNNGVVDDSQLPKDRFSAERLKGVDSTLKIQPAKLEDSAVYLCASTSAGLGEKLFFGSGTQLSVL.

The V and J genes are TRBV3-1 (or the pseudogene TRBV3-2) and TRBJ2-7; D is possibly TRBD1 (5 bases). Trimming pared 3 bases from V and 3 bases from J, leaving 18 bases between. The CDR3 contains 16 residues. Germline CDR1 reads LGHDT; CDR2 reads YNNKEL (reference sequence). CDR3 loop: CASSQGQAGISYEQYF. The CDR3 DNA reads as TGTGCCAGCAGCCAGGGCCAGGCAGGGATTAGCTACGAGCAGTACTTC.